These 10 T cell receptor beta chains came from one sample sequenced in a study of regulatory T cells in long-lasting Graves disease. According to the study, TCR beta libraries were built with iRepertoire HTBI primers and CDR3-region Arm-PCR. TCRdb re-called the multiplex PCR reads with MiXCR, one entry per CDR3 protein. This table holds some 250,000 distinct CDR3 sequences, approximately 16% found once. As for time point: newly diagnosed GD, antithyroid drugs for less than 3 months. The TCR library used RNA extracted from PBMCs. Sequenced here: peripheral blood mononuclear cells (PBMCs), sampled at new diagnosis, from a patient treated with antithyroid drugs. These receptors came from a female donor with Graves disease.

The chain carries TRBV20-1 and TRBJ2-7; 9 bases are a match to TRBD1. V shed 6 bases, J shed 3 bases, and the junction held 6 bases outside the gene matches. The CDR3 sequence is 13 residues long. Germline V gene data show CDR1 as DFQATT and CDR2 as SNEGSKA (reference sequence). This chain's CDR3 is CSASGQGDYEQYF. CDR3 nucleotides: TGCAGTGCGTCGGGACAGGGCGACTACGAGCAGTACTTC.

This clonotype was seen repeatedly, ten times or more. J is TRBJ1-5 and V is TRBV2, with D maybe TRBD1 (5 bases). V was pared by 8 bases and J by 7 bases, with 12 bases between. Germline V gives CDR1 SNHLY, CDR2 FYNNEI. This CDR3 spans 12 amino acids. The CDR3 loop is CASSRGQQPQHF. Here the CDR3 DNA reads TGTGCCAGCTCCCGGGGCCAACAGCCCCAGCATTTT.

This clonotype was observed at least ten times. J is TRBJ2-5 and V is TRBV20-1; 8 bases map to TRBD2. J gave up 5 bases and V 0 bases, and 14 bases lay outside the gene matches. The CDR3 runs to 17 residues. CDR1 and CDR2 from the germline V gene are DFQATT and SNEGSKA (reference sequence). DNA for the CDR3: TGCAGTGCTAGAGATTCTTCCGGGACTAGTGGTCTTGAGACCCAGTACTTC. It yields the protein CSARDSSGTSGLETQYF.

This clonotype occurred many times. The V gene is TRBV28, the J gene TRBJ2-1; a weak D match, TRBD2 (6 bases). The CDR3 contains 16 residues. V was trimmed by 6 bases and J by 1 base, leaving 16 bases between them. Looked up from germline, CDR1 is MDHEN and CDR2 is SYDVKM. In DNA form, the CDR3 reads TGTGCCAGCAGCCCCCCCCCGGGAGCTTCCTACAATGAGCAGTTCTTC. It yields the protein CASSPPPGASYNEQFF.

This clonotype was found many times. The V call is TRBV19, the J call TRBJ2-7; perhaps TRBD1 as D (5 bases). From germline, CDR1 is LNHDA and CDR2 SQIVND (reference sequence). Trimming removed 6 bases from V and 3 bases from J, with 12 bases in between. The CDR3 consists of 13 residues. The CDR3 loop reads CASSRDSLYEQYF. The DNA of the CDR3 is TGTGCCAGTAGCCGAGACAGCCTCTACGAGCAGTACTTC.

This clonotype was detected ten times or more. The chain joins TRBV24-1 to TRBJ1-4, with a possible D match to TRBD1 (5 bases). The germline V gene encodes CDR1 KGHDR and CDR2 SFDVKD. The CDR3 contains 14 residues. V lost 1 base, J lost 5 bases, and 7 bases lay in between. CDR3 amino acids: CATSDLPGNEKLFF. DNA of the CDR3: TGTGCCACCAGTGATTTACCAGGGAATGAAAAACTGTTTTTT.

Ten or more counts support this clonotype. This CDR3 reads CSADAALRGRTDTQYF. The CDR3 DNA follows: TGCAGTGCCGACGCCGCCCTCAGGGGACGCACAGATACGCAGTATTTT. The V gene is TRBV20-1, the J gene TRBJ2-3; tentative D call: TRBD1 (6 bases). V lost 6 bases and J 1 base, leaving 20 bases between the germline ends. Germline CDR1 and CDR2: DFQATT and SNEGSKA (reference sequence). The CDR3 extends over 16 amino acids.

The sample holds many counts of this clonotype. The J gene is TRBJ2-5, the V gene TRBV19; D is undetermined. The V gene lost 3 bases and the J gene lost 1 base, with 6 bases spanning the gap. Germline CDR1 is LNHDA and CDR2 is SQIVND (reference sequence). The CDR3 contains 13 residues. Here the CDR3 DNA reads TGTGCCAGTAGTATGAACGGCCAAGAGACCCAGTACTTC. Its translation is CASSMNGQETQYF.

This clonotype was seen many times. The chain joins TRBV7-8 to TRBJ1-5; D gene unclear. CDR1 SGHVS and CDR2 FQNEAQ come from the germline V gene. The CDR3 has 12 residues. The germline V and J ends were trimmed by 5 bases and 2 bases, with 4 bases remaining between them. The CDR3 is CASSPGNQPQHF. In nucleotides, the CDR3 is TGTGCCAGCAGCCCGGGCAATCAGCCCCAGCATTTT.

The table lists this clonotype with many counts. J is TRBJ2-3 and V is TRBV29-1, with D perhaps matching TRBD1 (6 bases). The length of the CDR3 is 15 residues. Trimming cost V 1 base and J 1 base, with 12 bases left between them. The germline V gene has CDR1 SQVTM and CDR2 ANQGSEA. The CDR3 nucleotides read TGCAGCGTTGAAGGAGTGGGGGCCGGCACAGATACGCAGTATTTT. It codes for CSVEGVGAGTDTQYF.